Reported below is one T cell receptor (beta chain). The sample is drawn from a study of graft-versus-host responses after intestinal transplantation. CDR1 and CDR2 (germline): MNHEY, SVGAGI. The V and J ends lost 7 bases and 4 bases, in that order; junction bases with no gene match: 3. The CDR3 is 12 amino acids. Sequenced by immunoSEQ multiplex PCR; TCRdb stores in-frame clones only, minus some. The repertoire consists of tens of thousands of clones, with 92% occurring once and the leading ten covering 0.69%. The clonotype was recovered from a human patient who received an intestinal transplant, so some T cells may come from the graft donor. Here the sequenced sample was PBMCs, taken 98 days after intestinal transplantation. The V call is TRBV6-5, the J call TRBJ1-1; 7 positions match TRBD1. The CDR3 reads CASNRGSTEAFF. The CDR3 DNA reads TGTGCCAGCAACAGGGGAAGCACTGAAGCTTTCTTT.